These T cell receptor beta chains were read from a single sample in a study of shared clonotypes between healthy human individuals. TCRdb keeps only in-frame clones here, not all; method: immunoSEQ multiplex PCR. The table records around 580,000 clones, roughly 98% of them present only once. Sequences were obtained from naive CD8+ T cells sorted from blood. The receptor source for this set is a young man in good health. The CDR3 runs from the conserved cysteine through the conserved F or W. The D gene is left open where the match is weak. Only some rows state a clone size, as once, few, many or a class for expanded clones.

J gene,V gene,clone size,D gene,CDR3 protein,CDR3 DNA
TRBJ2-1,TRBV5-1,.,.,CASSGDSPAFVEQFF,TGCGCCAGCAGCGGCGACAGCCCAGCCTTCGTGGAGCAGTTCTTC
TRBJ1-5,TRBV27,.,.,CASSLGSNQPQHF,TGTGCCAGCAGTTTAGGTAGCAATCAGCCCCAGCATTTT
TRBJ2-7,TRBV7-5,.,.,CARSLVSRAKNTYEQYF,TGTGCCAGAAGCTTAGTTTCCCGGGCAAAAAACACCTACGAGCAGTACTTC
TRBJ2-3,TRBV7-9,.,.,CASSLARTNLEFDTQYF,TGTGCCAGCAGCTTAGCGAGGACGAACCTCGAATTCGATACGCAGTATTTT
TRBJ2-1,TRBV6-5,.,TRBD2,CASSYSAGGMNEQFF,TGTGCCAGCAGTTACTCGGCGGGAGGGATGAATGAGCAGTTCTTC
TRBJ2-7,TRBV29-1,.,TRBD2,CSDGNRTSGRAPPYEQYF,TGCAGCGACGGAAACAGGACTAGCGGGAGAGCCCCTCCCTACGAGCAGTACTTC
TRBJ2-5,TRBV5-6,.,.,CASSLGDRVQPSGETQYF,TGTGCCAGCAGCTTGGGCGACCGAGTACAGCCCTCCGGGGAGACCCAGTACTTC
TRBJ2-1,TRBV9,.,.,CASSAPLPPNEQFF,TGTGCCAGCAGCGCACCGCTGCCCCCCAATGAGCAGTTCTTC
TRBJ2-7,TRBV7-8,.,TRBD2,CASSHSSGGSYEQYF,TGTGCCAGCAGCCACTCTAGCGGGGGCTCCTACGAGCAGTACTTC
TRBJ2-3,TRBV10-3,.,.,CATYGEGSQDTQYF,TGTGCCACCTACGGTGAGGGATCACAGGATACGCAGTATTTT
TRBJ2-4,TRBV21-1,.,.,CASSDRLTAQGAKNIQYF,TGTGCCAGCAGCGATCGCCTGACAGCCCAGGGGGCCAAAAACATTCAGTACTTC
TRBJ2-1,TRBV11-2,few,.,CASSLDGGADNEQFF,TGTGCCAGCAGCTTAGACGGTGGGGCAGACAATGAGCAGTTCTTC
TRBJ2-3,TRBV5-4,.,.,CASSSGVGGHTDTQYF,TGTGCCAGCAGCTCAGGGGTGGGGGGGCACACAGATACGCAGTATTTT
TRBJ2-1,TRBV11-2,once,TRBD1,CASSLEAGGNEQFF,TGTGCCAGCAGCTTAGAAGCAGGGGGTAATGAGCAGTTCTTC
TRBJ2-7,TRBV7-8,.,TRBD1,CASSLALTGDWYF,TGTGCCAGCAGCTTAGCCCTGACAGGGGATTGGTACTTC
TRBJ2-7,TRBV2,.,.,CATSGRGKHEQYF,TGTGCCACATCTGGACGGGGTAAGCACGAGCAGTACTTC
TRBJ2-7,TRBV5-1,.,TRBD1,CASSKTGQGIHEQYF,TGCGCCAGCAGCAAAACGGGACAGGGGATCCACGAGCAGTACTTC
TRBJ2-1,TRBV29-1,.,TRBD1,CSVVGAGTASEQFF,TGCAGCGTTGTGGGGGCCGGGACAGCGAGCGAGCAGTTCTTC
TRBJ1-1,TRBV9,.,.,CASSPPGTATEAFF,TGTGCCAGCAGCCCCCCCGGGACGGCCACTGAAGCTTTCTTT
TRBJ2-3,TRBV7-9,.,.,CASSSWARVGDTQYF,TGTGCCAGCAGCTCGTGGGCAAGAGTGGGAGATACGCAGTATTTT
TRBJ2-7,TRBV7-2,.,TRBD2,CASSSGGGTYEQYF,TGTGCCAGCAGCTCGGGAGGCGGAACCTACGAGCAGTACTTC
TRBJ2-7,TRBV5-1,once,TRBD2,CASSLGGGSSYEQYF,TGCGCCAGCAGCTTGGGCGGGGGGAGCTCCTACGAGCAGTACTTC
TRBJ2-5,TRBV6-6,.,.,CASGLQETQYF,TGTGCCAGCGGGCTTCAAGAGACCCAGTACTTC
TRBJ2-1,TRBV2,.,TRBD2,CASSERLAGGIYNEQFF,TGTGCCAGCAGTGAAAGACTAGCGGGAGGGATTTACAATGAGCAGTTCTTC
TRBJ2-7,TRBV7-6,.,TRBD2,CASSLLAGDIYEQYF,TGTGCCAGCAGCTTACTAGCGGGGGATATCTACGAGCAGTACTTC
TRBJ2-2,TRBV5-1,.,.,CASRPDRNTGELFF,TGCGCCAGCCGCCCAGACAGGAACACCGGGGAGCTGTTTTTT
TRBJ2-2,TRBV29-1,.,.,CSVDYQSTGELFF,TGCAGCGTTGACTACCAGTCCACCGGGGAGCTGTTTTTT
TRBJ2-5,TRBV11-2,.,.,CASSLEYSGDETQYF,TGTGCCAGCAGCTTAGAGTATTCGGGAGACGAGACCCAGTACTTC
TRBJ2-3,TRBV9,.,.,CASSTASPDASSTDTQYF,TGTGCCAGCAGCACAGCTTCCCCTGACGCCTCTAGCACAGATACGCAGTATTTT
TRBJ2-5,TRBV28,.,.,CASCLGRETQYF,TGTGCCAGCTGTCTCGGAAGAGAGACCCAGTACTTC
TRBJ2-1,TRBV7-9,.,TRBD2,CASSLRPGLAGYNEQFF,TGTGCCAGCAGCTTAAGGCCAGGACTAGCGGGATACAATGAGCAGTTCTTC
TRBJ2-3,TRBV5-1,.,TRBD1,CASSLWDRVTHTDTQYF,TGCGCCAGCAGCTTGTGGGACAGGGTTACCCACACAGATACGCAGTATTTT
TRBJ1-4,TRBV6-5,.,.,CASRTGTGLGEKLFF,TGTGCCAGCAGGACGGGTACGGGCCTTGGTGAAAAACTGTTTTTT
TRBJ2-2,TRBV9,.,TRBD1,CASSVAGGSHRTGELFF,TGTGCCAGCAGCGTAGCAGGGGGCTCGCACCGCACCGGGGAGCTGTTTTTT
TRBJ2-7,TRBV2,.,.,CASSEWLGPPWEQYF,TGTGCCAGCAGTGAATGGCTGGGGCCGCCGTGGGAGCAGTACTTC
TRBJ2-7,TRBV4-3,.,.,CASSPDYQGDGGAEQYF,TGCGCCAGCAGCCCGGATTACCAGGGCGATGGGGGGGCCGAGCAGTACTTC
TRBJ1-2,TRBV2,.,.,CATSGGRRDYGYTF,TGTGCCACCTCCGGGGGCAGGAGAGACTATGGCTACACCTTC
TRBJ2-4,TRBV5-6,.,.,CASSLARSGRNIQYF,TGTGCCAGCAGCTTGGCCCGTTCGGGGCGGAACATTCAGTACTTC
TRBJ2-3,TRBV15,.,TRBD2,CATSREELGTRSTDTQYF,TGTGCCACCAGCAGAGAGGAACTCGGGACTAGAAGCACAGATACGCAGTATTTT
TRBJ2-7,TRBV7-2,.,TRBD1,CASSPDRGLLEQYF,TGTGCCAGCAGTCCGGACAGGGGCCTACTTGAGCAGTACTTC
TRBJ2-3,TRBV4-1,.,.,CASRAYQAGTDTQYF,TGCGCCAGCAGAGCCTACCAAGCGGGCACAGATACGCAGTATTTT
TRBJ2-7,TRBV7-9,.,TRBD2,CASTSGASGRGVYEQYF,TGTGCCAGCACCTCCGGGGCTAGCGGGAGAGGGGTTTACGAGCAGTACTTC
TRBJ2-7,TRBV27,.,.,CASSPGVVGGGYEQYF,TGTGCCAGCAGCCCTGGGGTGGTGGGAGGGGGCTACGAGCAGTACTTC